This T cell receptor (beta chain) was obtained from a study of beta chain features in type 1 diabetes. As for the study in general: Cells sorted and examined across all samples totaled 107,917,701.

The J segment lost 4 bases and the V segment lost 7 bases, leaving 5 bases of the junction unmatched. This CDR3 has 14 amino acids. Germline V gene data show CDR1 as SQVTM and CDR2 as ANQGSEA. As every portion of the isolated RNA was reverse transcribed, the sequencing read expressed TCRB transcripts. Repertoires were generated with immunoSEQ multiplex PCR, while TCRdb's copy carries only in-frame clones and drops some. Altogether hundreds of thousands of clones are present, 17% being singletons, with the ten largest covering 0.023%. In this sample, this clone turned up a few times. The TCR originated in a woman younger than 35 in good health. The sample comprised naive CD4+ T cells from blood. The chain is built from TRBV29-1 and TRBJ2-1; 12 nucleotides match TRBD2. CDR3 region: CSARLAGAYNEQFF. As DNA, the CDR3 is TGCAGCGCGAGACTAGCGGGGGCTTACAATGAGCAGTTCTTC.